This T cell receptor (beta chain) was sequenced during a study of Graves' ophthalmopathy and Graves' hyperthyroidism. The CDR3 has 14 amino acids. V lost 7 bases, J lost 6 bases, and 8 bases stayed unmatched. Per germline, CDR1 LNHDA and CDR2 SQIVND (reference sequence). The study amplified TCR beta CDR3 regions using RNA transcripts. HTBI primers primed a first-round RT-PCR, and a second-round multiplex PCR followed. Using its own MiXCR run on the multiplex PCR reads, TCRdb lists one record per CDR3 protein. The repertoire holds approximately 480,000 distinct CDR3 sequences, with approximately 14% as singletons. This clonotype was found many times.

The gene calls are TRBV19 and TRBJ1-1, with 10 nucleotides matching TRBD1. What was sequenced was blood. The TCR comes from a woman in her 30s with Graves' ophthalmopathy. In DNA, the CDR3 is TGTGCCAGTAAGACAGGGGGCGCGAGGTCTGAAGCTTTCTTT. As protein: CASKTGGARSEAFF. Drawing the rest from reference TRBV19 and TRBJ1-1, the complete variable domain is DGGITQSPKYLFRKEGQNVTLSCEQNLNHDAMYWYRQDPGQGLRLIYYSQIVNDFQKGDIAEGYSVSREKKESFPLTVTSAQKNPTAFYLCASKTGGARSEAFFGQGTRLTVV.